Below, 22 T cell receptor beta chains from the same sample are listed, as sequenced in a study of identical twins. Each CDR3 protein is one row after TCRdb ran MiXCR on the 5' RACE reads. Of about 530,000 distinct CDR3 sequences in the sample, about a fifth were seen once. Another study also made use of these data, one on yellow fever vaccine responses in identical twins.

The sequenced sample was CD4+ T cells sorted from blood. The origin of the receptors is a woman aged 18-29 years in good health.

This clonotype was seen repeatedly, ten times or more. The chain links TRBV29-1 to TRBJ2-2; weak D call: TRBD1 (5 bases). V gave up 6 bases and J gave up 5 bases, with 13 bases separating them. This CDR3 has 13 amino acids. Per the germline V gene, CDR1 is SQVTM and CDR2 is ANQGSEA. The CDR3 DNA is TGCAGCGTAGGGGTGATTCTAACCGGGGAGCTGTTTTTT. Protein sequence: CSVGVILTGELFF.

This clonotype was seen a handful of times. The CDR3 region has the DNA TGCAGTGCCCAGGGACAGCAAAATTCACCCCTCCACTTT. Translation gives CSAQGQQNSPLHF. The genes are TRBV20-1 and TRBJ1-6; 7 nucleotides agree with TRBD1. Germline V CDR1 and CDR2: DFQATT, SNEGSKA (reference sequence). The V segment lost 6 bases and the J segment 7 bases; nucleotides outside the gene matches: 6. This CDR3 spans 13 amino acids.

The chain carries TRBV12-3 or TRBV12-4 and TRBJ2-1; 12 bases match TRBD1. The CDR3 is made up of 16 amino acids. Trimming removed 6 bases from V and 6 bases from J; junction bases left unmatched: 9. This CDR3 reads CASSHRGTGGGNEQFF. The DNA for the CDR3 is TGTGCCAGCAGCCACAGGGGGACAGGGGGCGGCAATGAGCAGTTCTTC.

This chain joins TRBV10-3 and TRBJ2-2; TRBD2 aligns across 7 bases. The CDR3 runs 15 residues. Germline V gene lookup returns CDR1 ENHRY and CDR2 SYGVKD. V was clipped by 6 bases and J by 4 bases; unmatched bases: 8. CDR3 sequence reads: CAIRRTSDITGELFF. The CDR3 DNA reads as TGTGCCATCAGAAGGACTAGTGATATCACCGGGGAGCTGTTTTTT.

In its sample, this clonotype was seen a few times. The chain couples TRBV24-1 to TRBJ1-1; 7 bases fit TRBD1. CDR1 and CDR2 from the germline V gene are KGHDR and SFDVKD. The CDR3 contains 14 residues. V lost 7 bases to trimming and J lost 0 bases; unmatched junction nucleotides: 4. CDR3 sequence reads: CATRQGSMNTEAFF. CDR3 DNA: TGTGCCACCAGACAGGGGTCCATGAACACTGAAGCTTTCTTT.

CDR3 in DNA: TGTGCCAGCAGCTCAAACCAAGGGGCCCCCTACGAGCAGTACTTC. Its protein product is CASSSNQGAPYEQYF. The V call is TRBV11-1, the J call TRBJ2-7; TRBD1 might be the D (5 bases). The CDR3 is 15 residues long. V lost 4 bases to trimming and J lost 2 bases, with 15 bases between them. CDR1 and CDR2 from the germline V gene are SGHAT and FQDESV (reference sequence).

The rearrangement links TRBV10-3 to TRBJ2-1, with a tentative D call TRBD2 (6 bases). Between the trimmed V and J ends, which lost 5 bases and 10 bases, there was a span of 18 bases. The CDR3 runs to 14 residues. Germline-derived CDR1 and CDR2 are ENHRY and SYGVKD. CDR3 protein: CAISNGTLPGEQFF. The CDR3 bases are TGTGCCATCAGTAACGGGACTCTCCCGGGGGAGCAGTTCTTC.

This clonotype was counted only a few times. The rearrangement links TRBV12-3 or TRBV12-4 to TRBJ2-3; the match to TRBD2 covers 9 bases. The CDR3 is 15 residues long. Unmatched junction bases numbered 4, after V lost 5 bases and J lost 1 base. CDR3 nucleotides: TGTGCCAGCAGTACTATAGCGGGAGGCACAGATACGCAGTATTTT. It yields the protein CASSTIAGGTDTQYF.

This clonotype was detected a few times. The chain couples TRBV7-9 to TRBJ1-4; 7 bases match TRBD1. The trim removed 5 bases at V and 3 bases at J, leaving 9 bases unmatched. Per germline, CDR1 SEHNR and CDR2 FQNEAQ (reference sequence). This CDR3 has 16 residues. The CDR3 reads CASSQTGRGSNEKLFF. The CDR3, as DNA: TGTGCCAGCAGCCAGACAGGGAGGGGGTCTAATGAAAAACTGTTTTTT.

For the CDR3, the DNA is TGTGCCAGCAGTTACTCGAGGACAAGCGGGAGGTCACATGAGCAGTTCTTC. This codes for CASSYSRTSGRSHEQFF. The J gene is TRBJ2-1, the V gene TRBV6-5, with 9 bases fitting TRBD2. This CDR3 contains 17 residues. V dropped 0 bases and J dropped 8; count of bases not matched to a gene: 11. Germline lookup yields CDR1 MNHEY and CDR2 SVGAGI.

This clonotype was detected a few times. The CDR3 coding sequence is TGTGCCACCAGCAAAGGACTAGCGGCCCTGAGCTCCTACAATGAGCAGTTCTTC. It codes for CATSKGLAALSSYNEQFF. The chain joins TRBV15 to TRBJ2-1; 10 positions match TRBD2. The ends lost 4 bases at V and 0 bases at J; junction bases unmatched: 9. The CDR3 consists of 18 residues. Germline CDR1 and CDR2: LNHNV and YYDKDF (reference sequence). The whole variable domain, remainder taken from reference TRBV15 and TRBJ2-1, is DAMVIQNPRYQVTQFGKPVTLSCSQTLNHNVMYWYQQKSSQAPKLLFHYYDKDFNNEADTPDNFQSRRPNTSFCFLDIRSPGLGDTAMYLCATSKGLAALSSYNEQFFGPGTRLTVL.

This clonotype was seen a few times. The chain is built from TRBV10-3 and TRBJ2-6, with D unresolved. V lost 0 bases to trimming and J lost 0 bases, with 12 bases between them. The CDR3 consists of 18 residues. Germline V CDR1 and CDR2: ENHRY, SYGVKD. The CDR3 loop is CAISESGSETSGANVLTF. The CDR3 DNA sequence: TGTGCCATCAGTGAGTCGGGTTCGGAAACCTCTGGGGCCAACGTCCTGACTTTC.

This clonotype has only a few counts. The chain uses TRBV5-4 and TRBJ2-2; 9 nucleotides align to TRBD2. V gave up 2 bases and J gave up 4 bases; unmatched junction bases: 15. CDR1 is SGHNT, CDR2 YYREEE, per germline (reference sequence). This CDR3 region has 19 residues. The CDR3: CASSFVRGLAGASTGELFF. CDR3 coding DNA: TGTGCCAGCAGCTTTGTAAGGGGTTTAGCGGGAGCGAGCACCGGGGAGCTGTTTTTT.

The chain uses TRBV6-5 and TRBJ2-5, with 7 bases identical to TRBD1. The CDR3 has 15 residues. The J segment lost 2 bases and the V segment lost 0 bases, leaving 3 bases of the junction unmatched. Germline V CDR1 and CDR2: MNHEY, SVGAGI. For the CDR3, the DNA is TGTGCCAGCAGTTACTCGACAGGGCCGCAAGAGACCCAGTACTTC. Residues: CASSYSTGPQETQYF.

The chain uses TRBV3-1 and TRBJ2-1, with 14 nucleotides matching TRBD2. Germline CDR1 LGHDT, CDR2 YNNKEL (reference sequence). CDR3 length equals 17 residues. The V segment lost 5 bases and the J segment 6 bases; nucleotides outside the gene matches: 9. This CDR3 reads CASSSFPGTSGGNEQFF. The CDR3 coding sequence is TGTGCCAGCAGCAGTTTCCCCGGGACTAGCGGGGGCAATGAGCAGTTCTTC.

This clonotype was seen just once. This rearrangement joins TRBV4-2 to TRBJ2-7, with TRBD2 identical over 12 bases. The CDR3 spans 22 residues. Germline trimming cut 0 bases from V and 0 bases from J; bases unmatched to any gene: 18. From germline, CDR1 is LGHNA and CDR2 YNFKEQ. The CDR3 nucleotides are TGTGCCAGCAGCCAAGATCTAGCCTGGGGGGGACTAGCGGGTCCAGACTCCTACGAGCAGTACTTC. Its protein product is CASSQDLAWGGLAGPDSYEQYF.

This clonotype was seen only a few times. The chain has TRBV27 and TRBJ2-3; no definite D call. Trimming shortened V by 8 bases and J by 8 bases, and 17 bases separated the two germline ends. Germline V lookup: CDR1 MNHEY, CDR2 SMNVEV (reference sequence). This CDR3 region has 13 residues. The CDR3 nucleotides are TGTGCCAGCCGAATAAACCACAGTGGTACGCAGTATTTT. Translating it yields CASRINHSGTQYF.

This clonotype was seen only a few times. The V and J genes are TRBV6-1 and TRBJ1-5; maybe TRBD1 (5 bases). This CDR3 comprises 14 residues. Germline loops: CDR1 MNHNS, CDR2 SASEGT. Trimming removed 5 bases at V and 7 bases at J, with 15 bases between. The CDR3 nucleotides read TGTGCCAGCAGTCCAGGGTTTTCTGGCCAGCCCCAGCATTTT. It encodes CASSPGFSGQPQHF.

The chain couples TRBV28 to TRBJ1-4; D is unclear. V dropped 5 bases and J dropped 8 bases, with 9 bases sitting between them. From germline, CDR1 is MDHEN and CDR2 SYDVKM. CDR3 length: 12 residues. CDR3 region: CASSKSGEKLFF. Here the CDR3 DNA reads TGTGCCAGCAGTAAAAGTGGCGAAAAACTGTTTTTT.

This clonotype has more than one count but fewer than ten. The CDR3 DNA reads TGTGCCAGCAGTGAGGTATTGCGGAATGAGCAGTTCTTC. Its protein is CASSEVLRNEQFF. This chain uses TRBV2 with TRBJ2-1, with unresolved D. This CDR3 contains 13 residues. The V gene lost 3 bases and the J gene lost 7 bases, with 10 bases spanning the gap. The germline V gene has CDR1 SNHLY and CDR2 FYNNEI.

CDR3 protein: CASTLGGGAFTDTQYF. CDR3 nucleotides: TGTGCCAGCACCCTCGGGGGGGGGGCCTTCACAGATACGCAGTATTTT. The chain uses TRBV5-4 and TRBJ2-3; 8 nucleotides match TRBD2. The CDR3 has 16 residues. Germline V gene sequence: CDR1 SGHNT, CDR2 YYREEE (reference sequence). V was clipped by 6 bases and J by 2 bases; unmatched bases: 11.

V usage is TRBV10-3 and J usage is TRBJ2-5; 12 bases agree with TRBD1. This CDR3 has 15 amino acids. Germline V gene data show CDR1 as ENHRY and CDR2 as SYGVKD. V lost 6 bases, J lost 5 bases, and 7 bases stayed unmatched. The CDR3 loop reads CAISSGQGAGETQYF. The CDR3 DNA reads as TGTGCCATCAGCTCGGGACAGGGGGCCGGGGAGACCCAGTACTTC.